The 21 T cell receptor beta chains below all came from one sample that was sequenced in a study of T cells in Graves' hyperthyroidism and ophthalmopathy. TCR beta CDR3 sequences were amplified from RNA transcripts. The HTBI primer set drove a first-round RT-PCR of the TCR CDR3. TCRdb recomputed calls from the multiplex PCR reads with MiXCR, one row per CDR3 protein. Here the sample spans around 580,000 distinct CDR3 sequences, 16% being singletons. The source material was blood. These receptors originate from a woman between 18 and 30 years old with Graves' hyperthyroidism.

The chain joins TRBV30 to TRBJ2-7; TRBD2 matches at 7 bases. CDR1 is GTSNPN, CDR2 SVGIG, per germline (reference sequence). The trim removed 2 bases at V and 4 bases at J, leaving 5 bases unmatched. This CDR3 has 13 amino acids. The CDR3 DNA follows: TGTGCCTGGAGTAGCGGGAATTTGTACGAGCAGTACTTC. This gives the protein CAWSSGNLYEQYF.

There are many counts of this clonotype. The chain links TRBV7-2 to TRBJ2-1, with 7 bases matching TRBD2. Trimming at V came to 1 base and at J to 7 bases, leaving 4 bases not matched to a gene. CDR1 and CDR2 from the germline V gene are SGHTA and FQGNSA. CDR3 length equals 14 residues. The CDR3 nucleotides are TGTGCCAGCAGCTTAGAGCGGGATGTGAATGAGCAGTTCTTC. As protein: CASSLERDVNEQFF.

Notes on this clonotype: Sequence at one end of the junction differs from germline and may be a read error. The chain uses TRBV4-1 and TRBJ2-4; no clear D. The germline V gene has CDR1 MGHRA and CDR2 YSYEKL. There are 14 residues in the CDR3. The CDR3 nucleotides are TGTGCCAGCAGCCAATTTTTGGCAGATAACATTCAGTACTTC. It codes for CASSQFLADNIQYF.

The chain joins TRBV6-6 to TRBJ2-3; TRBD2 is a possible D gene (6 bases). The CDR3 has 16 amino acids. V was shortened by 1 base and J by 0 bases, with 11 bases between the two germline ends. CDR1 and CDR2 (germline): MNHNY, SVGAGI (reference sequence). Here the CDR3 reads CASSYFGGSSTDTQYF. The CDR3 nucleotides read TGTGCCAGCAGTTACTTCGGGGGTTCTAGCACAGATACGCAGTATTTT.

There are many counts of this clonotype. This chain joins TRBV12-3 or TRBV12-4 and TRBJ1-2; D is possibly TRBD1 (5 bases). Trimming took 6 bases from V and 7 from J, leaving 18 bases between them. The length of the CDR3 is 14 residues. The CDR3 bases are TGTGCCAGCAGCCCGGGGGGGTTGCGTCGTGGCTACACCTTC. This codes for CASSPGGLRRGYTF.

The sample holds many counts of this clonotype. The chain is built from TRBV11-1 and TRBJ2-3; the match to TRBD1 covers 8 bases. The ends lost 4 bases at V and 1 base at J; junction bases unmatched: 4. Germline loops: CDR1 SGHAT, CDR2 FQDESV (reference sequence). This CDR3 has 15 amino acids. CDR3 in DNA: TGTGCCAGCAGCTCTGACAGGGGTGGCACAGATACGCAGTATTTT. This translates into CASSSDRGGTDTQYF. Supplemented by reference TRBV11-1 and TRBJ2-3, the full variable domain reads EAEVAQSPRYKITEKSQAVAFWCDPISGHATLYWYRQILGQGPELLVQFQDESVVDDSQLPKDRFSAERLKGVDSTLKIQPAELGDSAMYLCASSSDRGGTDTQYFGPGTRLTVL.

V and J are TRBV20-1 and TRBJ2-7; D possibly corresponds to TRBD2 (5 bases). V was trimmed by 0 bases and J by 4 bases, leaving 10 bases between them. Per germline, CDR1 DFQATT and CDR2 SNEGSKA (reference sequence). This CDR3 has 13 residues. CDR3 coding DNA: TGCAGTGCTAGAGATGTACCGGGGTACGAGCAGTACTTC. Its protein product is CSARDVPGYEQYF.

The rearrangement links TRBV20-1 to TRBJ1-5; D is perhaps TRBD1 (6 bases). Germline assignment: CDR1 DFQATT and CDR2 SNEGSKA (reference sequence). The V and J ends lost 5 bases and 0 bases respectively, with 8 bases between them. The CDR3 is made up of 13 amino acids. CDR3 nucleotides: TGCAGTGCTCGACAGGATAGCAATCAGCCCCAGCATTTT. Protein sequence: CSARQDSNQPQHF.

This clonotype was recorded a few times. The genes are TRBV12-3 or TRBV12-4 and TRBJ2-7; no clear D. V was trimmed by 3 bases and J by 2 bases, leaving 8 bases between them. The CDR3 covers 13 residues. CDR3 sequence: CASSLHRAYEQYF. In DNA form, the CDR3 reads TGTGCCAGCAGTTTGCACAGAGCCTACGAGCAGTACTTC.

There are many counts of this clonotype. The rearrangement links TRBV6-1 to TRBJ1-5, with D perhaps TRBD1 (5 bases). Germline V CDR1 and CDR2: MNHNS, SASEGT. With 7 bases removed from V and 3 bases from J, the gap between germline ends came to 19 bases. The CDR3 length is 16 residues. In DNA form, the CDR3 reads TGTGCCAGCAACCAGGTCCAAGGGGCGGTCAATCAGCCCCAGCATTTT. Translation gives CASNQVQGAVNQPQHF.

There are many counts of this clonotype. The J gene is TRBJ2-1, the V gene TRBV7-2; D is unclear. The germline V gene has CDR1 SGHTA and CDR2 FQGNSA. This CDR3 contains 14 residues. Trimming took off 1 base at V and 10 bases at J, with 14 bases between the two ends. CDR3 sequence reads: CASSLGASRWEQFF. The DNA for the CDR3 is TGTGCCAGCAGCTTAGGGGCCTCACGGTGGGAGCAGTTCTTC.

The chain combines TRBV6-4 with TRBJ2-7; 12 bases line up with TRBD2. The V gene end was trimmed by 2 bases and the J gene end by 5 bases; junction bases not matched to a gene: 7. This CDR3 is built from 16 residues. Looked up from germline, CDR1 is MRHNA and CDR2 is SNTAGT. The CDR3 is CASSDTLAGGSDEQYF. CDR3 sequence (DNA): TGTGCCAGCAGTGACACACTAGCGGGAGGTTCCGACGAGCAGTACTTC.

This clonotype came up a few times. The chain carries TRBV28 and TRBJ2-3, with 7 bases lining up with TRBD1. The V and J ends lost 3 bases and 2 bases, in that order; junction bases with no gene match: 8. This CDR3 is built from 16 residues. The germline V gene encodes CDR1 MDHEN and CDR2 SYDVKM. The CDR3 nucleotides are TGTGCCAGCAGTTTTGGGACGGGACAGACCACAGATACGCAGTATTTT. This translates into CASSFGTGQTTDTQYF.

This clonotype was seen ten or more times. The J gene is TRBJ1-4, the V gene TRBV28; D remains unclear. There are 14 residues in the CDR3. V was pared by 2 bases and J by 3 bases, with 7 bases between. Germline V gives CDR1 MDHEN, CDR2 SYDVKM. The CDR3 sequence is CASSLVGANEKLFF. In DNA, the CDR3 is TGTGCCAGCAGTTTAGTCGGGGCTAATGAAAAACTGTTTTTT.

In the case of this clonotype: Germline and junction disagree at one end, which may indicate a read error. The chain has TRBV5-8 and TRBJ1-2; 7 nucleotides align to TRBD1. The CDR3 length is 12 residues. Germline lookup yields CDR1 SGHTS and CDR2 YDEGEE. CDR3 in DNA: TGTGCCTGCAGCTTGACAGGGCCCGGCTACACCTTC. Protein product: CACSLTGPGYTF. The full variable domain, rest sourced from reference TRBV5-8 and TRBJ1-2, is EAGVTQSPTHLIKTRGQQATLRCSPISGHTSVYWYQQALGLGLQFLLWYDEGEERNRGNFPPRFSGRQFPNYSSELNVNALELEDSALYLCACSLTGPGYTFGSGTRLTVV.

This clonotype was detected a few times. J is TRBJ1-5 and V is TRBV4-3; D is perhaps TRBD1 (6 bases). CDR3 size: 16 residues. CDR1 LGHNA and CDR2 YSLEER come from the germline V gene. Trimming left V 0 bases short and J 6 bases short, with 15 bases between. The CDR3 sequence: CASSQDYRVFGQPQHF. The CDR3 DNA is TGCGCCAGCAGCCAAGATTACAGGGTCTTTGGTCAGCCCCAGCATTTT.

This clonotype was counted between two and nine times. The V call is TRBV6-5, the J call TRBJ2-7; TRBD2 agrees at 11 bases. The CDR3 consists of 13 residues. Germline V CDR1 and CDR2: MNHEY, SVGAGI. V lost 7 bases and J lost 3; bases outside the gene matches: 2. The chain's CDR3 is CASKTSGVYEQYF. As DNA, the CDR3 is TGTGCCAGCAAGACTAGCGGGGTCTACGAGCAGTACTTC.

This clonotype was seen a few times. The rearrangement uses TRBV6-4 and TRBJ2-1; 10 nucleotides align to TRBD2. The trim removed 6 bases at V and 6 bases at J, leaving 8 bases unmatched. This CDR3 is 15 amino acids long. Germline assignment: CDR1 MRHNA and CDR2 SNTAGT. CDR3 sequence (DNA): TGTGCCAGCAGCCACTCTAGCGGGAGTGGCAATGAGCAGTTCTTC. Protein sequence: CASSHSSGSGNEQFF.

This chain connects TRBV5-1 to TRBJ2-5, with a weak D call TRBD2 (5 bases). CDR3 size: 13 residues. The germline V gene encodes CDR1 SGHRS and CDR2 YFSETQ. Trimming cost V 0 bases and J 4 bases, with 7 bases left between them. CDR3 DNA sequence: TGCGCCAGCAGCTTGGCCACTAGAGAGACCCAGTACTTC. It yields the protein CASSLATRETQYF.

This clonotype was recorded many times. The chain uses TRBV12-3 or TRBV12-4 and TRBJ2-1; the match to TRBD2 covers 11 bases. This CDR3 is built from 15 residues. Trimming cost V 5 bases and J 8 bases; bases outside gene matches: 8. CDR3 coding DNA: TGTGCCAGCAGTAAAATAGCGGGAGGGCAAGATGAGCAGTTCTTC. Protein product: CASSKIAGGQDEQFF.

The sample holds one count of this clonotype. V is TRBV6-2 or TRBV6-3 and J is TRBJ1-2, with TRBD1 matching 7 bases. Germline V gene lookup returns CDR1 MNHEY and CDR2 SVGEGT. The CDR3 totals 13 residues. The ends lost 0 bases at V and 8 bases at J; junction bases unmatched: 3. CDR3 loop: CASSYSTGSGYTF. The CDR3 coding sequence is TGTGCCAGCAGTTACTCGACAGGGAGCGGCTACACCTTC.